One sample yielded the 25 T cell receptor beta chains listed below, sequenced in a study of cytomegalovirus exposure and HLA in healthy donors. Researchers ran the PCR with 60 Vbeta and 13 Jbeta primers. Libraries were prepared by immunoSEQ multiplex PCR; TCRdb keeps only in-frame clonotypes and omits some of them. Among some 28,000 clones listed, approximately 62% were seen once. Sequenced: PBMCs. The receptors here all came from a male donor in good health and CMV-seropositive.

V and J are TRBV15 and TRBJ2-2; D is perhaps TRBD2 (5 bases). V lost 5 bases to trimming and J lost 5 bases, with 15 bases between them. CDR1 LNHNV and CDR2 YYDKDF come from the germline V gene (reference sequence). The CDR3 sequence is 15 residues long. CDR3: CATSPFGGGTGELFF. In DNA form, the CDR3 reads TGTGCCACCAGCCCCTTTGGAGGTGGTACCGGGGAGCTGTTTTTT.

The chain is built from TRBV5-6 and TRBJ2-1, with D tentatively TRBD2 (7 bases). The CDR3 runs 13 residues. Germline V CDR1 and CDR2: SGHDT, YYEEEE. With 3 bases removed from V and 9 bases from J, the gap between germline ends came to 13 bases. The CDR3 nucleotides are TGTGCCAGCAGCTCGACGGGGGGCACTGAGCAGTTCTTC. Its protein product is CASSSTGGTEQFF.

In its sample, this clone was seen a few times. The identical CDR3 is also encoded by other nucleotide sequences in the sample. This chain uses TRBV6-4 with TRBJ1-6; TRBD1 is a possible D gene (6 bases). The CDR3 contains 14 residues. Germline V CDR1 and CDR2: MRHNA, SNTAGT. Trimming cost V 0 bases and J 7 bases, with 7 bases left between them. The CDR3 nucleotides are TGTGCCAGCAGTGACTCAGGGGGAAATTCACCCCTCCACTTT. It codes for CASSDSGGNSPLHF.

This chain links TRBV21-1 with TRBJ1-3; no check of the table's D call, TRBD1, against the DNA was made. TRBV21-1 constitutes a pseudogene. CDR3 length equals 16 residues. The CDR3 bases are TGTGCCAGCAGCCAAACAGGGATTATTTCTGGAAACACCATATATTTT. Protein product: CASSQTGIISGNTIYF.

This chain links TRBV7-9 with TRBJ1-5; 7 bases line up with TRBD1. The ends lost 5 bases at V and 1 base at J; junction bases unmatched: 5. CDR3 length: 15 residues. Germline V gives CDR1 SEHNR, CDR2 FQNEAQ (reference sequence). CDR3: CASSPARGSNQPQHF. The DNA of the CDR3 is TGTGCCAGCAGCCCTGCCAGGGGGAGCAATCAGCCCCAGCATTTT.

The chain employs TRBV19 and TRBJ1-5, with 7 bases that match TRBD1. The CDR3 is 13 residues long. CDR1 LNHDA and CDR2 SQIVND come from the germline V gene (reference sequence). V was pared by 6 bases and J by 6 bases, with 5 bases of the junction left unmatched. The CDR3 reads CASRGRGIQPQHF. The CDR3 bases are TGTGCCAGTAGAGGCAGGGGGATTCAGCCCCAGCATTTT.

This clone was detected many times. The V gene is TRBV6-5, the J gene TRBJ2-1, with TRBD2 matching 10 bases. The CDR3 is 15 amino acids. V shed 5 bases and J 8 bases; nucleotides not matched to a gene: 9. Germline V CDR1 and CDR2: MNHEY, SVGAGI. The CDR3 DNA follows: TGTGCCAGCAGTCCAGAGCGGGGGGGCCAGGATGAGCAGTTCTTC. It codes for CASSPERGGQDEQFF.

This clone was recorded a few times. The CDR3 protein is CASRPGDRSYTF. In DNA form, the CDR3 reads TGTGCCAGCAGGCCGGGAGATAGAAGCTACACCTTC. The rearrangement uses TRBV25-1 and TRBJ1-2; D gene unclear. CDR1 MGHDK and CDR2 SYGVNS come from the germline V gene. With 6 bases removed from V and 9 bases from J, the gap between germline ends came to 14 bases. The CDR3 contains 12 residues.

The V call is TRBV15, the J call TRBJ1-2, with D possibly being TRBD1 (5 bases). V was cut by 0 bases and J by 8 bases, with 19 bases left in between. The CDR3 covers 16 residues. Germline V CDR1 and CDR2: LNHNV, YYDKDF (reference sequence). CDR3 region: CATSRDLLGQGGGYTF. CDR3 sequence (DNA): TGTGCCACCAGCAGAGATCTCCTAGGGCAGGGTGGAGGCTACACCTTC.

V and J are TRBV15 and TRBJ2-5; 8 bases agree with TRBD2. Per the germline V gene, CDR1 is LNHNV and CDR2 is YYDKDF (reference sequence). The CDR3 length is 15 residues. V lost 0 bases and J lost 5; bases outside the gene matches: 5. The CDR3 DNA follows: TGTGCCACCAGCAGAGATAAGCGGGAGTGGGAGACCCAGTACTTC. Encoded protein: CATSRDKREWETQYF.

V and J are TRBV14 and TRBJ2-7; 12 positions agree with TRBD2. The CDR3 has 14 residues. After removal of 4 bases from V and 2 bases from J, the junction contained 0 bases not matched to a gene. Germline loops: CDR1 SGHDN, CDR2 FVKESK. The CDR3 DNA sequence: TGTGCCAGCAGCCGGACTAGCGGGGCCTACGAGCAGTACTTC. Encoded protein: CASSRTSGAYEQYF.

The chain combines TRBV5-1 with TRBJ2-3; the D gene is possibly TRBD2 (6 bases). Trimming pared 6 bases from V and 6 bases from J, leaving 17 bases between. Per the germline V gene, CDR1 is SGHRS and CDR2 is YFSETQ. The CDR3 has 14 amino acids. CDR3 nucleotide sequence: TGCGCCAGCAAGGGCGGGGCCCAGCGGGATACGCAGTATTTT. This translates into CASKGGAQRDTQYF.

The CDR3 nucleotides read TGTGCCAGCAGTGAGGCCAGGAACACTGAAGCTTTCTTT. Amino acids: CASSEARNTEAFF. The gene calls are TRBV6-5 and TRBJ1-1; D is undetermined. Germline assignment: CDR1 MNHEY and CDR2 SVGAGI. The CDR3 consists of 13 residues. The germline V and J ends were trimmed by 5 bases and 1 base, with 8 bases remaining between them.

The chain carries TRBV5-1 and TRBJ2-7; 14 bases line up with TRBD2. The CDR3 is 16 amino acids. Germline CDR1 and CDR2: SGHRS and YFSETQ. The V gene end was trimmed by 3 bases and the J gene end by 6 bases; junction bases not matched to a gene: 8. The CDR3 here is CASSSGGTSGSREQYF. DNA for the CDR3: TGCGCCAGCAGCTCCGGGGGGACTAGCGGGAGCCGCGAGCAGTACTTC.

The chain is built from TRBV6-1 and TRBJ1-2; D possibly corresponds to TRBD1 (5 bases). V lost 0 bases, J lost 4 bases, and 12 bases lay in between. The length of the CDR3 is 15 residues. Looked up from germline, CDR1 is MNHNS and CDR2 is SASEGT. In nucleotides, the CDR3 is TGTGCCAGCAGTGAAGCGATTCAGGGATCCTATGGCTACACCTTC. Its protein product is CASSEAIQGSYGYTF.

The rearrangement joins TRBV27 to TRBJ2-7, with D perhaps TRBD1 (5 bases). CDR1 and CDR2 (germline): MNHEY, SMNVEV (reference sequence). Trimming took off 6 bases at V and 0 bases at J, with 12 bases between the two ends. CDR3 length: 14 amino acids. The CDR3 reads CASSPADNSYEQYF. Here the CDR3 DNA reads TGTGCCAGCAGCCCGGCGGACAACTCCTACGAGCAGTACTTC.

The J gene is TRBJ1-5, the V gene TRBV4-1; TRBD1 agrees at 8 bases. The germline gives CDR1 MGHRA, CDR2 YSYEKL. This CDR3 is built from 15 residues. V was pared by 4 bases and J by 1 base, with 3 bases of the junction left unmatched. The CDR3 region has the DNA TGCGCCAGCAGCCCAGGGGGCACGAGCAATCAGCCCCAGCATTTT. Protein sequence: CASSPGGTSNQPQHF.

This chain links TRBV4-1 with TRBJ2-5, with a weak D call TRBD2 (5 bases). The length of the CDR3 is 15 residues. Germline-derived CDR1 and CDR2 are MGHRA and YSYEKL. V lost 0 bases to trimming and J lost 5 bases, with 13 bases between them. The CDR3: CASSQDSVAGETQYF. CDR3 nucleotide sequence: TGCGCCAGCAGCCAAGATAGCGTAGCCGGGGAGACCCAGTACTTC.

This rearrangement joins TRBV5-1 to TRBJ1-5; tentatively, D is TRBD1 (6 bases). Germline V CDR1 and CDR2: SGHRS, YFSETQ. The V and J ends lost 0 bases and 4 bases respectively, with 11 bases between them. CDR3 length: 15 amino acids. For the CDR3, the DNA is TGCGCCAGCAGCTTGGTGTCAGGGGCAAATCAGCCCCAGCATTTT. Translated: CASSLVSGANQPQHF. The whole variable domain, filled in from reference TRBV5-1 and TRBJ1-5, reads KAGVTQTPRYLIKTRGQQVTLSCSPISGHRSVSWYQQTPGQGLQFLFEYFSETQRNKGNFPGRFSGRQFSNSRSEMNVSTLELGDSALYLCASSLVSGANQPQHFGDGTRLSIL.

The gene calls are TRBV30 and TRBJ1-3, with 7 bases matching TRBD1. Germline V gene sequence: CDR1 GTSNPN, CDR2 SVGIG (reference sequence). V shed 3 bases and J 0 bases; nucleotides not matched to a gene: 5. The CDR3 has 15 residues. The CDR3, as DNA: TGTGCCTGGAGGAGGGACAGCCACTCTGGAAACACCATATATTTT. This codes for CAWRRDSHSGNTIYF.

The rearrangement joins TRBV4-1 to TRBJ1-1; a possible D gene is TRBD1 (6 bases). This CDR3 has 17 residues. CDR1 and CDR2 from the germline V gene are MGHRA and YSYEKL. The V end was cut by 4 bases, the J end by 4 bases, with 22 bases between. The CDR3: CASSRLPLDSLTTEAFF. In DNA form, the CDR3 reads TGCGCCAGCAGCCGCCTACCTTTGGACAGCCTTACCACTGAAGCTTTCTTT.

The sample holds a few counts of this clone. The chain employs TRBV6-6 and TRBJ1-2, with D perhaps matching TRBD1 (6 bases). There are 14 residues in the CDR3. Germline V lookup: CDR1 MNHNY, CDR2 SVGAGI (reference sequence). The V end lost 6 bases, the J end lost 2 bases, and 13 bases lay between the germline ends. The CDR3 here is CASSPPGQNYGYTF. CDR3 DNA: TGTGCCAGCAGCCCACCGGGACAAAACTATGGCTACACCTTC.

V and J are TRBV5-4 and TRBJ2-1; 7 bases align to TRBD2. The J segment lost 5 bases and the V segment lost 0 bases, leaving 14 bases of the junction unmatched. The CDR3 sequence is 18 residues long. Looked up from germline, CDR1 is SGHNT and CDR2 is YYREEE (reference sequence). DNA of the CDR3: TGTGCCAGCAGCTTGGCCTGGGTAGCGGGTCAACAGAACAATGAGCAGTTCTTC. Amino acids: CASSLAWVAGQQNNEQFF. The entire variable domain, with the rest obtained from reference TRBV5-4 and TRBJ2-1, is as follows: ETGVTQSPTHLIKTRGQQVTLRCSSQSGHNTVSWYQQALGQGPQFIFQYYREEENGRGNFPPRFSGLQFPNYSSELNVNALELDDSALYLCASSLAWVAGQQNNEQFFGPGTRLTVL.

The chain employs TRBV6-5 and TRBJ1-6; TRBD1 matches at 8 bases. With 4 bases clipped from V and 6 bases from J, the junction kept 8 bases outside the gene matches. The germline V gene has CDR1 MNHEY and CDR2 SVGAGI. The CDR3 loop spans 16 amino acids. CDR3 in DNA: TGTGCCAGCAGTTCAAGGACAGGGTATTCTAATTCACCCCTCCACTTT. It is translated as CASSSRTGYSNSPLHF.

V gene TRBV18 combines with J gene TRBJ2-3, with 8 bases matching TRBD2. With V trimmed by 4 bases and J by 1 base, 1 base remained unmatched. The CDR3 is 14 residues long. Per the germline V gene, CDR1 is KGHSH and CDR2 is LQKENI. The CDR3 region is CASSLGRGTDTQYF. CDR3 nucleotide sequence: TGTGCCAGCTCACTCGGGAGGGGCACAGATACGCAGTATTTT. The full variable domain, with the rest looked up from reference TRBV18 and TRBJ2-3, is NAGVMQNPRHLVRRRGQEARLRCSPMKGHSHVYWYRQLPEEGLKFMVYLQKENIIDESGMPKERFSAEFPKEGPSILRIQQVVRGDSAAYFCASSLGRGTDTQYFGPGTRLTVL.